The entry below gives a single TCR beta chain sequence along with its context. Its target antigen remains unknown. The sample holds no much larger clone one base away, and base qualities are not on file. V gives up 0 bases and J gives up 8 bases, and the segment between their germline ends measures 22 bases. The cysteine opens and the phenylalanine closes a CDR3 of 18 amino acids. The CDR3 DNA has 54 bases and is translated from base 1. The germline V gene sets CDR1 to KGHSH and CDR2 to LQKENI. The data were taken from a study of shared clonotypes between healthy human individuals (dated by TCRdb to about 2020). Regarding the complete study: The cohort comprised a couple of women and a few men aged 18 to 49 years. Per donor, three plates each were used for CD4 naive and CD4 memory, two for CD8 naive, and one for CD8 memory. To estimate repertoire size and how much clonotype sharing occurs between individuals, the study deeply sequenced the blood TCR repertoires of about five healthy adults. To increase sequencing depth and limit assay-specific biases, TCR repertoire library preparation and sequencing were carried out by different laboratories using diverse techniques. Between about 0.8 and 8.9 billion PBMCs per donor were obtained by leukapheresis. General conclusions and limits of the study: Compared with non-shared clonotypes, clonotypes shared by all four sorted-subset donors had higher generation probabilities. Based on pairwise subsampling, the degree of clonotype sharing among donors was expected to be affected by sequencing depth. The genetic and exposure-history diversity represented was limited by the small number of donors. Sampling was restricted to blood, and TCR repertoires in tissues likely differ from the TCR repertoires found in blood. Across a few donors, about 4.5% of naive CD4, around 3.3% of naive CD8, approximately 2.5% of memory CD4, and under 0.45% of memory CD8 clonotypes were shared. Even with the large sequencing depth, rarefaction of the sorted-subset datasets indicated that sequencing was incomplete. Naive subsets generally had larger estimated clonotype richness than memory subsets.

The donors were healthy, HIV-negative adults with no recently reported acute infections or vaccinations. Every donor was a Caucasian adult living in Nashville, Tennessee, USA. CD4+ T cells were enriched by magnetic negative selection; naive cells were then positively selected on CD45RA, and the negative fraction formed the memory subset. After blood collection by leukapheresis, PBMCs were isolated using Ficoll-Histopaque density gradient centrifugation and then cryopreserved in the vapor phase of liquid nitrogen. Purity and quantity of every magnetically sorted T cell population were checked by analytical flow cytometry. Genomic DNA was isolated from every sorted fraction and measured by UV absorbance on a Nanodrop 2000c. TCR CDR3 regions were amplified from genomic DNA by multiplex PCR using the deep immunoSEQ assay. Extracted genomic DNA from each cell subset was distributed evenly across all wells of several immunoSEQ 96-well plates, and each plate was treated as a replicate. Each replicate PCR for sorted subsets received around 210 ng genomic DNA, equal to roughly 30,000 T cell genomes. The purified libraries were quantified using a Qubit 3.0 fluorometer, sized with a Bioanalyzer 2100, and then quantified again using the KAPA Library Quantification kit. A separate single-read 150-cycle Illumina NextSeq 550 flow cell was used to sequence each immunoSEQ 96-well plate. On the study's bioinformatics: The immunoSEQ output contained only junctional sequences without quality scores, so filtering could not match that applied to full-length reads. To assign V/J genes and CDR3, sequences were annotated using PyIR, a Python wrapper for IgBLAST v1.9, with IMGT germline references. Reads were removed for weak V/J assignments (E-value above 1e-6), missing CDR3, stop codons, out-of-frame junctions, or ambiguous translated residues. A V3J clonotype was defined by an identical inferred V gene, J gene, and CDR3 amino acid sequence. The percentage overlap between two repertoires was calculated by dividing the number of shared unique clonotypes by the size of the smaller repertoire. Repertoire richness was assessed with RTK rarefaction, the Chao1 estimator, and Recon v2.1 estimates of unobserved clonotypes. Generation probabilities for all TCRbeta clonotypes obtained by the gDNA method from a handful of donors were computed using OLGA. In TCRdb, the immuneACCESS table is reduced to in-frame sequences with V and J assigned. These tables do not hold every clone; where another copy was compared, an unresolved V gene accounts for under half, and the others remain unexplained. From that table come the V and J calls and clone size; the DNA was used to work out D and trimming. Across this sample there are hundreds of thousands of clones, with approximately 95% seen only once. The biggest ten clones account for 0.055% to 0.075% of the sample.

The sequenced sample consisted of naive CD4+ T cells sorted from blood. The sample's cell subset or site label, in plain terms: CD45RA+ positively selected. The receptor chain draws on TRBV18 and TRBJ1-4; the best D guess is TRBD1, with 6 bases matching. The sequence derives from a woman aged 30 to 39 in good health. The CDR3 protein: CASSPPLGGRDANEKLFF. Here is the DNA: TGTGCCAGCTCACCACCGTTGGGGGGCAGGGACGCAAACGAAAAACTGTTTTTT. Beyond the CDR3, the reference TRBV18 and TRBJ1-4 genes provide the residues; the full variable domain reads: NAGVMQNPRHLVRRRGQEARLRCSPMKGHSHVYWYRQLPEEGLKFMVYLQKENIIDESGMPKERFSAEFPKEGPSILRIQQVVRGDSAAYFCASSPPLGGRDANEKLFFGSGTQLSVL.